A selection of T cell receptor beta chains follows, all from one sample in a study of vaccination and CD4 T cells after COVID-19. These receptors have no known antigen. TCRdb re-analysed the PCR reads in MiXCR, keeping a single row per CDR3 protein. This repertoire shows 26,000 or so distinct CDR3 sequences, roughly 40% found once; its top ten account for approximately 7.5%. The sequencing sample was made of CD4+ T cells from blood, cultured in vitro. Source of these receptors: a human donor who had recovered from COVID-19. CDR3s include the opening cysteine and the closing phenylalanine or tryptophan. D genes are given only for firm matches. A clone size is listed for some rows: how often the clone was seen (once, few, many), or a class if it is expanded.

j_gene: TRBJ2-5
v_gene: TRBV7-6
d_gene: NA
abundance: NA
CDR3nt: TGTGCCAGCAGCTTAGCCACCTCCCGGACCCAGTACTTC
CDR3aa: CASSLATSRTQYF

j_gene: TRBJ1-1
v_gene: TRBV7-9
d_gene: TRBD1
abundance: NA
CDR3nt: TGTGCCAGCAGCTTGGGACAGGCAGCCACTGAAGCTTTCTTT
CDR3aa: CASSLGQAATEAFF

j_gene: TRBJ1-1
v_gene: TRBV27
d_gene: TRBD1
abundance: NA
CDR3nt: TGTGCCAGCAGTTTGGGACAGGAGACCGAAGCTTTCTTT
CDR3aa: CASSLGQETEAFF

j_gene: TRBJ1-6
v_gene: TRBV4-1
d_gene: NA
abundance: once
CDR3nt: TGCGCCAGCAGCCGCTCGACGGGTATTAGTCCACCCCTCCACTTT
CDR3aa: CASSRSTGISPPLHF

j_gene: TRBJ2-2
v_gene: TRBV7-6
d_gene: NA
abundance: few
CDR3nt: TGTGCCAGCAGCTTAGAAGTCGGGAACACCGGGGAGCTGTTTTTT
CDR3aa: CASSLEVGNTGELFF

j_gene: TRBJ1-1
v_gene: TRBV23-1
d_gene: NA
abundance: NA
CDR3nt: TGCGCCAGCAGTCAATCGTGGGGGAACACTGAAGCTTTCTTT
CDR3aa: CASSQSWGNTEAFF

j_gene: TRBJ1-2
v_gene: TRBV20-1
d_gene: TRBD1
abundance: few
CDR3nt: TGCAGTGCTAGAGATCGGGCAGGGGGGGACTATGGCTACACCTTC
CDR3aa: CSARDRAGGDYGYTF

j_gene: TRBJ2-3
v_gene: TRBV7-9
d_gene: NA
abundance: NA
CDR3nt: TGTGCCAGCAGCGACTCGACAGTCCCAGAAACGCAGTATTTT
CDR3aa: CASSDSTVPETQYF

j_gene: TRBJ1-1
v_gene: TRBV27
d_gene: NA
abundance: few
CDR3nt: TGTGCCAGCAGCCGGGGGATGGCGGGGGAGGCTGAAGCTTTCTTT
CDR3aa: CASSRGMAGEAEAFF

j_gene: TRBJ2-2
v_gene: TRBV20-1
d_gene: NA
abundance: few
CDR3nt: TGCAGTGCTAGCGGGACCAACACCGGGGAGCTGTTTTTT
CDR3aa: CSASGTNTGELFF

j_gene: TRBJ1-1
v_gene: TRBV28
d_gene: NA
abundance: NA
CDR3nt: TGTGCCAGCAGTTCGGTGGGCTTAAGCACTGAAGCTTTCTTT
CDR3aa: CASSSVGLSTEAFF

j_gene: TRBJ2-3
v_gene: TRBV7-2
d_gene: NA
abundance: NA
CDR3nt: TGTGCCAGCAGCCAGCCAGGCCCGCAGTATTTT
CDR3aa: CASSQPGPQYF

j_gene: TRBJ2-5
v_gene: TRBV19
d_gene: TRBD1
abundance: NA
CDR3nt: TGTGCCAGTAGTATTACAGGGGTCCAAGAGACCCAGTACTTC
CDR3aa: CASSITGVQETQYF

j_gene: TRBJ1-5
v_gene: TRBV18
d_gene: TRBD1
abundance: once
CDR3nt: TGTGCCAGCTCGGCCGACAGGGGCCAGCCCCAGCATTTT
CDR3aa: CASSADRGQPQHF

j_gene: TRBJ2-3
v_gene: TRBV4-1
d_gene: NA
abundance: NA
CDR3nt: TGCGCCAGCAGCCAAGAAAGCAGGGGAATGTCGGATACGCAGTATTTT
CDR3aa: CASSQESRGMSDTQYF

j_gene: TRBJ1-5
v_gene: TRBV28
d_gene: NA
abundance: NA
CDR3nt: TGTGCCAGCAGTTTCCGCGGGTATCAGCCCCAGCATTTT
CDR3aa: CASSFRGYQPQHF

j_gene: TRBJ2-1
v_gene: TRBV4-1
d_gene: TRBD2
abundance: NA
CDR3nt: TGCGCCAGCAGCCAAGGCGGGCGGGGGGAACCATACAATGAGCAGTTCTTC
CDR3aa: CASSQGGRGEPYNEQFF

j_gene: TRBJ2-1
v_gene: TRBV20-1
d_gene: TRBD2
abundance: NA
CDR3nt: TGCAGTGCTATTGGGGGGACTAGCGGGAGGTATAATGAGCAGTTCTTC
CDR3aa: CSAIGGTSGRYNEQFF

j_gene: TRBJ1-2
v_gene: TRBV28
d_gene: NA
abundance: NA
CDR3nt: TGTGCCAGCAGGCTCCCCCGGGGGGCTCGGTCCTATGGCTACACCTTC
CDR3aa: CASRLPRGARSYGYTF

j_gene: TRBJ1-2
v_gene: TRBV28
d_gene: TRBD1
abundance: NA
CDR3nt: TGTGCCAGCAGTTACAGCCGGGACAGGGGGACTAACTATGGCTACACCTTC
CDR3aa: CASSYSRDRGTNYGYTF

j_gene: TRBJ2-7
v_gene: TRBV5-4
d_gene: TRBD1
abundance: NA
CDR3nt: TGTGCCAGCAGCTTCTTTGGCGGACAGGGGGGTTACGAGCAGTACTTC
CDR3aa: CASSFFGGQGGYEQYF

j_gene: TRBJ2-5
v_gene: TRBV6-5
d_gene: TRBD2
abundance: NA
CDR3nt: TGTGCCAGCAGTTACACCCCCGGGACTAGCTTTCGGGAGACCCAGTACTTC
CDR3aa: CASSYTPGTSFRETQYF

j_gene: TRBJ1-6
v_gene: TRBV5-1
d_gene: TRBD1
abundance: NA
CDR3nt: TGCGCCAGCAGCGTAGTCTACTTGACAGGGGGCGGAATTTCACCCCTCCACTTT
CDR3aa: CASSVVYLTGGGISPLHF

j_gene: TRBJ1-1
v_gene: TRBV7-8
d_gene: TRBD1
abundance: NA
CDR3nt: TGTGCCAGCAGCTTAGCGATAAGGGGGCTCGCTGAAGCTTTCTTT
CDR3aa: CASSLAIRGLAEAFF

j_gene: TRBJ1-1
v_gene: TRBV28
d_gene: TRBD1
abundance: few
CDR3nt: TGTGCCAGCAGGGACTCCGGACAGGGCAATACTGAAGCTTTCTTT
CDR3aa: CASRDSGQGNTEAFF

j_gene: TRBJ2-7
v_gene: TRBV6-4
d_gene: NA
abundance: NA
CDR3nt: TGTGCCAGCACCCAAGAGCAGTACTTC
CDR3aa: CASTQEQYF

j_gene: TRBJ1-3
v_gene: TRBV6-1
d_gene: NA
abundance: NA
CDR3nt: TGTGCCAGCAGTACCTCTGGAAACACCATATATTTT
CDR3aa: CASSTSGNTIYF

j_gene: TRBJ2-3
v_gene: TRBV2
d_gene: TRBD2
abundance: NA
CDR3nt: TGTGCCAGCAGTGAAAGCGGGGGGGGCACAGATACGCAGTATTTT
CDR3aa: CASSESGGGTDTQYF

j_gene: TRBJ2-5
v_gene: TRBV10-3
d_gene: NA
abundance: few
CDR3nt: TGTGCCATCTCTGGGACTGGCGAAGAGACCCAGTACTTC
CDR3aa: CAISGTGEETQYF

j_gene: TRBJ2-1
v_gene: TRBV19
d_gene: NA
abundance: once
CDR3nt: TGTGCCAGTACCAAACTAGCTGGAGGTCGGAATGAGCAGTTCTTC
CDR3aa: CASTKLAGGRNEQFF

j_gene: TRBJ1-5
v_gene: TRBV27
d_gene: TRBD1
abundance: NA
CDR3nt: TGTGCCAGCAGTCCCCGGGGGACAGTCATGCGTCAGCCCCAGCATTTT
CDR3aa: CASSPRGTVMRQPQHF

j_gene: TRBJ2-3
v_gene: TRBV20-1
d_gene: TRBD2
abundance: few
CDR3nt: TGCAGTGCCCGGACTAGCGGGAGCCCCCCAGATACGCAGTATTTT
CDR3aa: CSARTSGSPPDTQYF

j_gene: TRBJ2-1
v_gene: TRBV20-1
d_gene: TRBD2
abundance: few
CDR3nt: TGCAGTGCTAGATCCGGGGGACTAGCTGGCTACAATGAGCAGTTCTTC
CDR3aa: CSARSGGLAGYNEQFF

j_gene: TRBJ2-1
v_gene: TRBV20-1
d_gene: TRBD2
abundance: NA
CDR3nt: TGCAGTGCTAGCACCGGGACTAGTAGTAACAATGAGCAGTTCTTC
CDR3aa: CSASTGTSSNNEQFF

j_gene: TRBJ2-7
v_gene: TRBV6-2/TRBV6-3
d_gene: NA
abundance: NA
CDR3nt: TGTGCCAGCAGTCGTGAGACAGGCTACGAGCAGTACTTC
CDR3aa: CASSRETGYEQYF

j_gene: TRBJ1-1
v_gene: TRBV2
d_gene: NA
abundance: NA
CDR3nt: TGTGCCAGCAGTGAAGCCGAGGGGCGGATCACTGAAGCTTTCTTT
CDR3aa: CASSEAEGRITEAFF

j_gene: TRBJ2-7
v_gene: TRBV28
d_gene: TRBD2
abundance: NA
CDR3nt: TGTGCCAGCATCACCAGTGGACTAGCGGGGGTATATGAGCAGTACTTC
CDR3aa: CASITSGLAGVYEQYF

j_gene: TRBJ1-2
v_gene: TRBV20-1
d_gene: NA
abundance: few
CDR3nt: TGCAGTGCTAGATTGGGTCATGCTAACTATGGCTACACCTTC
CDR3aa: CSARLGHANYGYTF

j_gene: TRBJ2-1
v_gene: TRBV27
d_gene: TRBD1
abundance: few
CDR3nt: TGTGCCAGCAGTCAGTATCGACAGGGAGCCCAACGTAATGAGCAGTTCTTC
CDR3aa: CASSQYRQGAQRNEQFF

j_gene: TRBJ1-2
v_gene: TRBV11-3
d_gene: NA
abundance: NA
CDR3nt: TGTGCCAGCAGCTCCTTGGGGGATGGCTACACCTTC
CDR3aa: CASSSLGDGYTF

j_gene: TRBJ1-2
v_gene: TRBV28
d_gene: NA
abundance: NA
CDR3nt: TGTGCCAGCAGTTTAGGGACGTCCCGCGGCTACACCTTC
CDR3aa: CASSLGTSRGYTF

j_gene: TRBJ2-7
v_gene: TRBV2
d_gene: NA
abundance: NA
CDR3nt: TGTGCCAGCACGCCTAGCGAGGCCTCCTACGAGCAGTACTTC
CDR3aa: CASTPSEASYEQYF

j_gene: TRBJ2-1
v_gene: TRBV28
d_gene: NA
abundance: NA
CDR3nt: TGTGCCAGCAGTTGGATGTGGGGCAATGAGCAGTTCTTC
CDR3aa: CASSWMWGNEQFF

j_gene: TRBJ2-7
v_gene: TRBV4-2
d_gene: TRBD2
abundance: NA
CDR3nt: TGTGCCAGCAGCCAGGGGACTAGCGGGCAAACCTACGAGCAGTACTTC
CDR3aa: CASSQGTSGQTYEQYF

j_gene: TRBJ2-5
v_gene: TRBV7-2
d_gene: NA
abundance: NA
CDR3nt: TGTGCCAGCAGCTTATCGTTAGGAGACCAAGAGACCCAGTACTTC
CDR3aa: CASSLSLGDQETQYF

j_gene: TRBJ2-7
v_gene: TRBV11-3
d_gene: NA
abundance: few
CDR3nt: TGTGCCAGCAGCTTAGCGGGACAAACCGTCGGGCAGTACTTC
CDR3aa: CASSLAGQTVGQYF

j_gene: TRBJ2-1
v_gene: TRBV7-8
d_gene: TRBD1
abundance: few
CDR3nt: TGTGCCAGCAGCTTCCCCAGGGGGATGCACAATGAGCAGTTCTTC
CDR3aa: CASSFPRGMHNEQFF

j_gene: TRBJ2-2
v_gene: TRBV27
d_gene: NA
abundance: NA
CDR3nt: TGTGCCAGCAGTTTGTCGCTAGCCGCCGGGGAGCTGTTTTTT
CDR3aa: CASSLSLAAGELFF

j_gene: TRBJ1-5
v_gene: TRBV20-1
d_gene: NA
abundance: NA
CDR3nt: TGCAGTGCTAGGGAAGTAGCAGAGGATCAGCCCCAGCATTTT
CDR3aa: CSAREVAEDQPQHF

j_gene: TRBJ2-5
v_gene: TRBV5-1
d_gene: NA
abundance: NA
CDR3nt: TGCGCCAGCAGCTTGGACACTAACAGTGGCGGGGAGACCCAGTACTTC
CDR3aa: CASSLDTNSGGETQYF

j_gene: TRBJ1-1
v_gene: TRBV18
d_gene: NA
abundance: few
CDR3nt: TGTGCCAGCTCTTACGGGGGGTCGATGAACACTGAAGCTTTCTTT
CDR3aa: CASSYGGSMNTEAFF

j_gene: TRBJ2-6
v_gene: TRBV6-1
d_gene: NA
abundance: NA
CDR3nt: TGTGCCAGCGCGGGGGCCAACGTCCTGACTTTC
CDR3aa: CASAGANVLTF

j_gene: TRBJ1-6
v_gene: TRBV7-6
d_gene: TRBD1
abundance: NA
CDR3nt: TGTGCCAGCAGCCTAGGACAGGGAGGTAATTCACCCCTCCACTTT
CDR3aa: CASSLGQGGNSPLHF

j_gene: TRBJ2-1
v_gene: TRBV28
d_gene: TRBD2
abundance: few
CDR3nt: TGTGCCAGCAGCTCCACTCCTAGCGGGGGGTACAATGAGCAGTTCTTC
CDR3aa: CASSSTPSGGYNEQFF

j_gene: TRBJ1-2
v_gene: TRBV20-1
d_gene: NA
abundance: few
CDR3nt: TGCAGTGCCACGAGCCACTTCGGGGCGGGAGGCTACACCTTC
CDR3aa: CSATSHFGAGGYTF

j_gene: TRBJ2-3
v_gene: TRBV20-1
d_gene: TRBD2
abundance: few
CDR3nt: TGCAGTGCTAGGAGAGCGGGGGGCCGCACAGATACGCAGTATTTT
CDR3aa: CSARRAGGRTDTQYF

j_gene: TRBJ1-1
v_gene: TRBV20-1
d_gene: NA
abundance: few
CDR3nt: TGCAGTGCTCCGGACGGACGGACGGGTAACACTGAAGCTTTCTTT
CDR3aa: CSAPDGRTGNTEAFF

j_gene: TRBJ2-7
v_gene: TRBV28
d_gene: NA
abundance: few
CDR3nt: TGTGCCAGCGGGCCAGGGTGGACCGAGGAGCAGTACTTC
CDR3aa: CASGPGWTEEQYF

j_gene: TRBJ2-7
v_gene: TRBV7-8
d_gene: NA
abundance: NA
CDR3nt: TGTGCCAGCAGCTTAATCTACGAGCAGTACTTC
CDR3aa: CASSLIYEQYF